This TCR beta chain was identified in a study of blood T cell repertoires in COVID-19. Background on the study: From the United States, Italy and Spain came samples of acute and convalescent COVID-19. T cells, B-cell-depleted T cells, or PBMCs provided the cDNA or gDNA that served as material.

The method was immunoSEQ multiplex PCR; TCRdb's version includes in-frame clones alone and lacks a portion of them. The sample lists 200,000 to 250,000 clones, about 80% seen once, with under 2% in the top ten. From germline, CDR1 is SGDLS and CDR2 YYNGEE. The J segment lost 7 bases and the V segment lost 5 bases, leaving 9 bases of the junction unmatched. The CDR3 totals 15 residues. The material sequenced was peripheral blood. J is TRBJ1-6 and V is TRBV9; 7 bases agree with TRBD1. The sequence came from a woman of 80 years or more with acute or convalescent COVID-19. The CDR3 loop is CASSGQGTVNSPLHF. CDR3 coding DNA: TGTGCCAGCAGTGGGCAAGGGACAGTAAATTCACCCCTCCACTTT.